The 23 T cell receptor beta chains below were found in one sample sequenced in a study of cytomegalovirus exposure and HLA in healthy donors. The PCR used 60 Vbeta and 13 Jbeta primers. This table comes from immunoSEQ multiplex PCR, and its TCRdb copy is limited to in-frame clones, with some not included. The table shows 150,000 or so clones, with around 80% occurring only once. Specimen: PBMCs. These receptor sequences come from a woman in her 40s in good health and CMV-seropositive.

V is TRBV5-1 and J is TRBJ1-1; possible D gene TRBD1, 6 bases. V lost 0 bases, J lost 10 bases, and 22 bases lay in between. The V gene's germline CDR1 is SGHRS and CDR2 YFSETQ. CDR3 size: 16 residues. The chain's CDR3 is CASSLAGTPSEKAAFF. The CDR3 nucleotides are TGCGCCAGCAGCTTGGCCGGGACACCAAGCGAAAAGGCAGCTTTCTTT.

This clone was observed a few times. The CDR3 nucleotides read TGTGCCAGTAGTTCTAGACCTGGGGCAGCCTACAATGAGCAGTTCTTC. Residues: CASSSRPGAAYNEQFF. The chain is built from TRBV19 and TRBJ2-1, with D possibly matching TRBD1 (5 bases). Germline values: CDR1 LNHDA, CDR2 SQIVND (reference sequence). V was clipped by 5 bases and J by 2 bases, with 16 bases between them. CDR3 length: 16 amino acids. Full variable domain (missing parts from reference TRBV19 and TRBJ2-1): DGGITQSPKYLFRKEGQNVTLSCEQNLNHDAMYWYRQDPGQGLRLIYYSQIVNDFQKGDIAEGYSVSREKKESFPLTVTSAQKNPTAFYLCASSSRPGAAYNEQFFGPGTRLTVL.

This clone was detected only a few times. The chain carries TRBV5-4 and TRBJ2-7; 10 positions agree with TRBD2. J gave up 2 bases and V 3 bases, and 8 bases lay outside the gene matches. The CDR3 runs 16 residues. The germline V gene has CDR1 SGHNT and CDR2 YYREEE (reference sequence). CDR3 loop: CASSSISSGGTYEQYF. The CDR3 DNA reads TGTGCCAGCAGCTCGATTTCTAGCGGGGGTACCTACGAGCAGTACTTC.

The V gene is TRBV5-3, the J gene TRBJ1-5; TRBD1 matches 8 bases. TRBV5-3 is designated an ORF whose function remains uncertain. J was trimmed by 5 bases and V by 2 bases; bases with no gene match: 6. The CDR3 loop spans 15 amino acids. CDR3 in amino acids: CARSLGQGLYQPQHF. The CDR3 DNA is TGTGCCAGAAGCTTAGGACAGGGCCTGTATCAGCCCCAGCATTTT.

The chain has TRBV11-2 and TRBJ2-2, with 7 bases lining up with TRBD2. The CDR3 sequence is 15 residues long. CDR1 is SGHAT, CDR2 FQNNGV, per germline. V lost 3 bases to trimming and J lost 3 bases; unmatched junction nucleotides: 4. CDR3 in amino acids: CASSFSGRDTGELFF. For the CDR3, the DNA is TGTGCCAGCAGCTTCTCTGGGAGGGACACCGGGGAGCTGTTTTTT.

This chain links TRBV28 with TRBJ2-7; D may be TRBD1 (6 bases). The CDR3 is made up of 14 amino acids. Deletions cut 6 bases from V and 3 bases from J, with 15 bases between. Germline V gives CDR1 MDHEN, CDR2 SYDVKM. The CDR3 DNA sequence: TGTGCCAGCAGAAGGATTAAGGGACACTACGAGCAGTACTTC. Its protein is CASRRIKGHYEQYF.

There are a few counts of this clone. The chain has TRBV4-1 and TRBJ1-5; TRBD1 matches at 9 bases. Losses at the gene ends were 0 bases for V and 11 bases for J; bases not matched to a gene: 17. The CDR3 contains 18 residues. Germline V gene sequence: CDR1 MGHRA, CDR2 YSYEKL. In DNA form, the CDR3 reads TGCGCCAGCAGCCAAGAATCCGAAGTCGGGACAGGGAGTAAGACCCAGCATTTT. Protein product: CASSQESEVGTGSKTQHF.

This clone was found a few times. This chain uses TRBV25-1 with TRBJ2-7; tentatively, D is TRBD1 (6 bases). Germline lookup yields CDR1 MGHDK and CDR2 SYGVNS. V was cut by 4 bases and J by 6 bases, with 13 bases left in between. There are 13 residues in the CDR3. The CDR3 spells CASSATGSAEQYF. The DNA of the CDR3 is TGTGCCAGCAGTGCTACAGGGTCCGCCGAGCAGTACTTC.

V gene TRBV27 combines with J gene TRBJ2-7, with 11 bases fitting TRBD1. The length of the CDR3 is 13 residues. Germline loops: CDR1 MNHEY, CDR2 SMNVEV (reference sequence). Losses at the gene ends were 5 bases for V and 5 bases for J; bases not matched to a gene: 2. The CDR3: CASSKDRGHEQYF. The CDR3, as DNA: TGTGCCAGCAGTAAGGACAGGGGGCACGAGCAGTACTTC.

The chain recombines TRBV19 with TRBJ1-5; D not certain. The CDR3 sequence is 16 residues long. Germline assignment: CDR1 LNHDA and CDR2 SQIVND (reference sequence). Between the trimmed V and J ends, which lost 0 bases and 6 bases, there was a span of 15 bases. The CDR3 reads CASSIDLSAGGQPQHF. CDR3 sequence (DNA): TGTGCCAGTAGTATAGATCTATCAGCGGGAGGTCAGCCCCAGCATTTT. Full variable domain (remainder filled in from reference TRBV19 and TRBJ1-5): DGGITQSPKYLFRKEGQNVTLSCEQNLNHDAMYWYRQDPGQGLRLIYYSQIVNDFQKGDIAEGYSVSREKKESFPLTVTSAQKNPTAFYLCASSIDLSAGGQPQHFGDGTRLSIL.

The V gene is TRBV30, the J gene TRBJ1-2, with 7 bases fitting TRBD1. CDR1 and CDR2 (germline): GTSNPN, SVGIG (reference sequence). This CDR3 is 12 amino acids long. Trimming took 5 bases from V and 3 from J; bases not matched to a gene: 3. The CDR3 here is CAWDGQDYGYTF. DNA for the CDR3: TGTGCCTGGGACGGACAGGACTATGGCTACACCTTC.

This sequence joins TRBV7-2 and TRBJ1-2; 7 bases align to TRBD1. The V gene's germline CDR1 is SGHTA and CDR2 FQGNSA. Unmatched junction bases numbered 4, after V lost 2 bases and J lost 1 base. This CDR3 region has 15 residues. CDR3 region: CASSLPGGINYGYTF. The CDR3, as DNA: TGTGCCAGCAGCTTACCAGGGGGGATTAACTATGGCTACACCTTC.

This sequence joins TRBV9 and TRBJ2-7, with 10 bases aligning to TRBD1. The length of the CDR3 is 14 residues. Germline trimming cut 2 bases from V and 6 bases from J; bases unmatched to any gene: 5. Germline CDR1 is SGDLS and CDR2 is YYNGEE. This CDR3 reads CASSVGQGTLEQYF. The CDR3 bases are TGTGCCAGCAGCGTGGGACAGGGGACTCTCGAGCAGTACTTC.

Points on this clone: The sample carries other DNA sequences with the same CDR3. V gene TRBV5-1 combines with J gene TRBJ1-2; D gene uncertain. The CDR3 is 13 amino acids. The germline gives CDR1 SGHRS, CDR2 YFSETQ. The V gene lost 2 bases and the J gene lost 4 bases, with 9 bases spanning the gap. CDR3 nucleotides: TGCGCCAGCAGCTTACCCGGGATCTATGGCTACACCTTC. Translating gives CASSLPGIYGYTF.

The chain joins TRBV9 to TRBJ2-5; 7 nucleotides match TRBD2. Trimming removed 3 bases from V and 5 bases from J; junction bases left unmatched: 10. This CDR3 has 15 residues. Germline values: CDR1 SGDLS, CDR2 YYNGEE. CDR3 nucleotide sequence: TGTGCCAGCAGCGCGTCCGTGGGGGGGGAGGAGACCCAGTACTTC. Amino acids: CASSASVGGEETQYF. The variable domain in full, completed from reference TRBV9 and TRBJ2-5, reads DSGVTQTPKHLITATGQRVTLRCSPRSGDLSVYWYQQSLDQGLQFLIQYYNGEERAKGNILERFSAQQFPDLHSELNLSSLELGDSALYFCASSASVGGEETQYFGPGTRLLVL.

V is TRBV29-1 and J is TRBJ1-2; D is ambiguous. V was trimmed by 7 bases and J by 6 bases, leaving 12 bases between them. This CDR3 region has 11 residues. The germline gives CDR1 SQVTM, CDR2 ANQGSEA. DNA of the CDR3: TGCAGCGCTCCCACAGTGAATGGCTACACCTTC. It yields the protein CSAPTVNGYTF.

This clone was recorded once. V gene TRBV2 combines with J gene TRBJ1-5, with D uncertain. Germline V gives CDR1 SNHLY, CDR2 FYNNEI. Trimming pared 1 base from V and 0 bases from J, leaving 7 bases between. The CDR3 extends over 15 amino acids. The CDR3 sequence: CASSEDRNSNQPQHF. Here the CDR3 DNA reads TGTGCCAGCAGTGAAGACAGAAATAGCAATCAGCCCCAGCATTTT.

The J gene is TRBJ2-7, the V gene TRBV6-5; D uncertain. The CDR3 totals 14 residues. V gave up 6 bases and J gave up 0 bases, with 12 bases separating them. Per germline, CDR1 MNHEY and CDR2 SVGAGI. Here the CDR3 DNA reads TGTGCCAGCAGCCTATTCGGGTCCTCCTACGAGCAGTACTTC. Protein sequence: CASSLFGSSYEQYF.

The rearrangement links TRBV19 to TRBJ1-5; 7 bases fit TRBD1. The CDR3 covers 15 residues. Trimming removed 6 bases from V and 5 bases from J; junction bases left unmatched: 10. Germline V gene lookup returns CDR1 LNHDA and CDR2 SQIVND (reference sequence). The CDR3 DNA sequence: TGTGCCAGTAGGCACAGGGGTGGGGCGGATCAGCCCCAGCATTTT. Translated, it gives CASRHRGGADQPQHF. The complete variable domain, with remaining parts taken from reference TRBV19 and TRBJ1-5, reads DGGITQSPKYLFRKEGQNVTLSCEQNLNHDAMYWYRQDPGQGLRLIYYSQIVNDFQKGDIAEGYSVSREKKESFPLTVTSAQKNPTAFYLCASRHRGGADQPQHFGDGTRLSIL.

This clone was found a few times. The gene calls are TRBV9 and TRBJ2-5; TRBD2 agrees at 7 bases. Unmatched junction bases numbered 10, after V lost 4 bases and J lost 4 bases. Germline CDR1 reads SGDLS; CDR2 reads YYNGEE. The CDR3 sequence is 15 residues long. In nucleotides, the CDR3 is TGTGCCAGCAGCTTCACCGGGACTAAGGGAGAGACCCAGTACTTC. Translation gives CASSFTGTKGETQYF.

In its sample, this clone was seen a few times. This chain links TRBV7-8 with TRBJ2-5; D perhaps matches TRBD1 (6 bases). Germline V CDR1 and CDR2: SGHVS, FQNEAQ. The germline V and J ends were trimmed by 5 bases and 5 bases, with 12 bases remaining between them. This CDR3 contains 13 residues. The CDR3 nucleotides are TGTGCCAGCAGCGTGGTGGGGGCGGAGACCCAGTACTTC. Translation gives CASSVVGAETQYF.

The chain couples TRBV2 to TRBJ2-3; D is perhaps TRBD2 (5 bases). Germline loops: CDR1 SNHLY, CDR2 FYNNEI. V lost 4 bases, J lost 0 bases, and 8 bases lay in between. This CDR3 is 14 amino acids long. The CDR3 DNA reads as TGTGCCAGCAGTGGGGCTAGCAGCACAGATACGCAGTATTTT. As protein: CASSGASSTDTQYF. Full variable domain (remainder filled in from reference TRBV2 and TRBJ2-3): EPEVTQTPSHQVTQMGQEVILRCVPISNHLYFYWYRQILGQKVEFLVSFYNNEISEKSEIFDDQFSVERPDGSNFTLKIRSTKLEDSAMYFCASSGASSTDTQYFGPGTRLTVL.

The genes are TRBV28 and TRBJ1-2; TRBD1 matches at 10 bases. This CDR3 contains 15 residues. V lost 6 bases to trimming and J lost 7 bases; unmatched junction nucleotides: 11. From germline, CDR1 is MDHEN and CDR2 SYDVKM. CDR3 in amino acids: CASSTTMTGGVGYTF. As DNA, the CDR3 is TGTGCCAGCAGCACTACAATGACAGGGGGCGTTGGCTACACCTTC.